This T cell receptor beta chain was identified during a study of T cell responses to AZD1222 COVID-19 vaccine. Germline V gene sequence: CDR1 LNHDA, CDR2 SQIVND (reference sequence). Trimming pared 1 base from V and 3 bases from J, leaving 6 bases between. The CDR3 is 13 amino acids. A word on this clone: What it recognizes is unknown.

Measured with immunoSEQ multiplex PCR; TCRdb has only the in-frame clones, and not every one. Found here are 150,000 to 200,000 clones, almost 90% of them singletons; the top ten hold around a tenth. Broader study findings: Spike-specific TCR breadth and depth went up after people got two AZD1222 doses. Seropositive at baseline were only 5 or 6 AZD1222 recipients.

The material sequenced was peripheral blood, taken 28 days after the second AZD1222 dose. The gene calls are TRBV19 and TRBJ2-5; D gene unclear. This receptor was identified in an adult who received the AZD1222 COVID-19 vaccine. The CDR3 region is CASSIGSEETQYF. CDR3 in DNA: TGTGCCAGTAGTATAGGAAGCGAAGAGACCCAGTACTTC.